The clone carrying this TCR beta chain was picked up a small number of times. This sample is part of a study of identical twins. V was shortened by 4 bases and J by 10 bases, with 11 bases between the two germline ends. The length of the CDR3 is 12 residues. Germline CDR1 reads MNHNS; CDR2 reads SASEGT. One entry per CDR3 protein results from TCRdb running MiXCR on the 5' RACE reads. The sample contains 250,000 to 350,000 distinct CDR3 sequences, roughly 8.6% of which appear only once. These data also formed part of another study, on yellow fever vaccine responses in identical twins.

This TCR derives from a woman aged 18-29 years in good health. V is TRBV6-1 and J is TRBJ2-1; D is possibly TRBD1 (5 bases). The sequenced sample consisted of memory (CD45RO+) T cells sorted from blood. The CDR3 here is CASSAFNREQFF. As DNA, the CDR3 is TGTGCCAGCAGTGCCTTTAACAGGGAGCAGTTCTTC.